The present T cell receptor (beta chain) was sequenced within a study of neurological immune-mediated disorders. MiXCR was run by TCRdb on the 5' RACE reads, yielding one entry per CDR3 protein. The sample contains approximately 87,000 distinct CDR3 sequences, less than 15% of which appear only once. Trimming removed 8 bases at V and 0 bases at J, with 13 bases between. Germline V gene data show CDR1 as MGHRA and CDR2 as YSYEKL. This CDR3 region has 14 residues. This TCR was recovered from a woman aged 45 to 65 in good health. The chain carries TRBV4-1 and TRBJ1-1, with D perhaps matching TRBD1 (6 bases). Input material: PBMCs. CDR3 nucleotide sequence: TGCGCCAGCCGGGGGCCCCTTATGAACACTGAAGCTTTCTTT. Translated: CASRGPLMNTEAFF.